The subject of this entry is one T cell receptor (beta chain). Method: immunoSEQ multiplex PCR; TCRdb's copy keeps in-frame clones and lacks some. The sample shows roughly 240,000 clones, about 91% of them seen only once. In germline, CDR1 is LGHNT, CDR2 FRNRAP. The CDR3 totals 14 residues. V shed 1 base and J shed 0 bases, with 4 bases lying between them. The data derive from a study of blood T cell repertoires in COVID-19. The chain combines TRBV12-5 with TRBJ1-3; D gene uncertain. Sequenced input: PBMCs or T cells enriched from blood (not recorded which). The sequence derives from a woman aged 40 to 50 with acute COVID-19. CDR3 DNA sequence: TGTGCTAGTGGTTTGGGCAGCTCTGGAAACACCATATATTTT. This codes for CASGLGSSGNTIYF. The full variable domain, with the rest looked up from reference TRBV12-5 and TRBJ1-3, is DARVTQTPRHKVTEMGQEVTMRCQPILGHNTVFWYRQTMMQGLELLAYFRNRAPLDDSGMPKDRFSAEMPDATLATLKIQPSEPRDSAVYFCASGLGSSGNTIYFGEGSWLTVV.